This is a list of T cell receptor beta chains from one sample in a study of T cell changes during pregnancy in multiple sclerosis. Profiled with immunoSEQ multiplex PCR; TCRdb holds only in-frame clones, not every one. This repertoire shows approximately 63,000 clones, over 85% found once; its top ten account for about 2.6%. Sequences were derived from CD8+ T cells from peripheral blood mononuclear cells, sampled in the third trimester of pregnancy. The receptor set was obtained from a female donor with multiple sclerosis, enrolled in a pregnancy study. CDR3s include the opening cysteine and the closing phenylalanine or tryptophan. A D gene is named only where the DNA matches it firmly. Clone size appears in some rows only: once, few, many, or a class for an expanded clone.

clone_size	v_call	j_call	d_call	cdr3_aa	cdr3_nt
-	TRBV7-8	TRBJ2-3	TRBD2	CASSFDPGGTSGRGDTQYF	TGTGCCAGCAGCTTCGACCCTGGAGGGACTAGCGGGAGAGGAGATACGCAGTATTTT
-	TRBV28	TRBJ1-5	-	CASSPARVYQPQHF	TGTGCCAGCAGTCCGGCCAGGGTTTACCAGCCCCAGCATTTT
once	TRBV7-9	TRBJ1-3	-	CASSDMFSGNTIYF	TGTGCCAGCAGCGACATGTTCTCTGGAAACACCATATATTTT
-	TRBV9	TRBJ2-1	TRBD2	CASSVPGLGTHEQFF	TGTGCCAGCAGCGTACCGGGACTAGGAACGCATGAGCAGTTCTTC
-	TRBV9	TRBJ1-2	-	CASSAPGGLAYGYTF	TGTGCCAGCAGCGCCCCCGGGGGGCTGGCCTATGGCTACACCTTC
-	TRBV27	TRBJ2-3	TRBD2	CASSSSGLAGETSTDTQYF	TGTGCCAGCAGTTCATCGGGACTAGCGGGCGAGACTAGCACAGATACGCAGTATTTT
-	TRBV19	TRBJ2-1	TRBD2	CASTPGLAGGNEQFF	TGTGCCAGTACCCCCGGACTAGCGGGGGGCAATGAGCAGTTCTTC
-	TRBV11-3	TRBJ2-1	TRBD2	CASSLDHLAGGSYNEQFF	TGTGCCAGCAGCTTAGATCACTTAGCGGGAGGATCGTACAATGAGCAGTTCTTC
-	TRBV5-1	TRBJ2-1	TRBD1	CASSSWDPGTGGVEQFF	TGCGCCAGCAGCTCCTGGGACCCCGGGACAGGGGGCGTGGAGCAGTTCTTC
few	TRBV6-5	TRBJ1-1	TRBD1	CASTGQGGTEAFF	TGTGCCAGCACCGGACAGGGGGGGACTGAAGCTTTCTTT
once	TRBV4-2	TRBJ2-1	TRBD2	CASSQDSGRAAGEQFF	TGTGCCAGCAGCCAAGATAGCGGGAGGGCCGCAGGTGAGCAGTTCTTC
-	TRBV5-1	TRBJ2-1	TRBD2	CASSLAPAGGPGQQFF	TGCGCCAGCAGCTTGGCCCCGGCGGGAGGGCCGGGACAGCAGTTCTTC
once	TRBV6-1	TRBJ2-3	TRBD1	CAGAWDSYSTDTQYF	TGTGCCGGCGCGTGGGACAGCTATAGCACAGATACGCAGTATTTT
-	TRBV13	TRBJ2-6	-	CASSLTGSGANVLTF	TGTGCCAGCAGCCTCACAGGCTCTGGGGCCAACGTCCTGACTTTC
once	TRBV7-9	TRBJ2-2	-	CASSPPPLRENTGELFF	TGTGCCAGCAGCCCACCTCCACTGCGGGAGAACACCGGGGAGCTGTTTTTT
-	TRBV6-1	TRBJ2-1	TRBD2	CASSERASGNEQFF	TGTGCCAGCAGTGAAAGGGCTAGCGGCAATGAGCAGTTCTTC
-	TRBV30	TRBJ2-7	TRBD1	CAWSLFQGAAEQYF	TGTGCCTGGAGTTTGTTCCAGGGGGCTGCCGAGCAGTACTTC
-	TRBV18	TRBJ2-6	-	CASWRAIGTNVLTF	TGTGCCAGCTGGCGGGCAATCGGGACCAACGTCCTGACTTTC